The 30 T cell receptor beta chains given below trace back to one sample, sequenced in a study of T cells in tumors after PD-1 blockade. The method was immunoSEQ multiplex PCR; TCRdb's version includes in-frame clones alone and lacks a portion of them. There are 20,000 to 30,000 clones in the sample; roughly 85% occur only once, and roughly an eighth lies in the top ten. The source was PBMCs, collected after anti-PD-1 treatment. Receptor source: a human donor with basal cell carcinoma.

This clone was seen only once. V gene TRBV7-9 combines with J gene TRBJ2-5, with D possibly being TRBD2 (6 bases). V lost 5 bases and J lost 1, with 11 bases in between. The length of the CDR3 is 14 residues. Germline V gene sequence: CDR1 SEHNR, CDR2 FQNEAQ (reference sequence). The CDR3 region has the DNA TGTGCCAGCAGCATTCGGGAGCCCCAAGAGACCCAGTACTTC. This codes for CASSIREPQETQYF. The entire variable domain, with the rest obtained from reference TRBV7-9 and TRBJ2-5, is as follows: DTGVSQNPRHKITKRGQNVTFRCDPISEHNRLYWYRQTLGQGPEFLTYFQNEAQLEKSRLLSDRFSAERPKGSFSTLEIQRTEQGDSAMYLCASSIREPQETQYFGPGTRLLVL.

V usage is TRBV5-6 and J usage is TRBJ1-5; a possible D gene is TRBD1 (5 bases). From germline, CDR1 is SGHDT and CDR2 YYEEEE. The ends were cut back, 2 bases at V and 2 bases at J, with 14 bases in the middle. The CDR3 spans 16 residues. The DNA of the CDR3 is TGTGCCAGCAGCTTCCACAACATAGGGGGCAATCAGCCCCAGCATTTT. Amino acids: CASSFHNIGGNQPQHF.

V usage is TRBV5-1 and J usage is TRBJ1-1, with D unresolved. This CDR3 comprises 13 residues. Germline V gene data show CDR1 as SGHRS and CDR2 as YFSETQ. V was trimmed by 0 bases and J by 6 bases, leaving 9 bases between them. The DNA for the CDR3 is TGCGCCAGCAGCTTGGGCTGGGCCCCTGAAGCTTTCTTT. Residues: CASSLGWAPEAFF.

The chain employs TRBV2 and TRBJ1-1; 7 bases align to TRBD1. There are 14 residues in the CDR3. The trim removed 6 bases at V and 3 bases at J, leaving 7 bases unmatched. CDR1 SNHLY and CDR2 FYNNEI come from the germline V gene. DNA of the CDR3: TGTGCCAGCAGCCTCCTAGGGGGCGACACTGAAGCTTTCTTT. It specifies CASSLLGGDTEAFF.

The V call is TRBV7-9, the J call TRBJ1-6, with no clear D. V was cut by 4 bases and J by 7 bases, with 14 bases left in between. Germline V CDR1 and CDR2: SEHNR, FQNEAQ (reference sequence). This CDR3 is 15 amino acids long. CDR3 loop: CASSSRRQGNSPLHF. The CDR3 DNA follows: TGTGCCAGCAGCTCCCGGCGACAAGGCAATTCACCCCTCCACTTT.

J is TRBJ1-3 and V is TRBV15, with 8 bases aligning to TRBD1. J gave up 3 bases and V 0 bases, and 4 bases lay outside the gene matches. The germline gives CDR1 LNHNV, CDR2 YYDKDF (reference sequence). This CDR3 region has 16 residues. The CDR3: CATSREAGGYGNTIYF. The DNA for the CDR3 is TGTGCCACCAGCAGAGAGGCAGGGGGCTATGGAAACACCATATATTTT.

By sample fraction, this clone is large. The rearrangement links TRBV13 to TRBJ1-4; TRBD1 aligns across 10 bases. The V and J ends lost 4 bases and 8 bases, in that order; junction bases with no gene match: 4. This CDR3 region has 14 residues. In germline, CDR1 is PRHDT, CDR2 FYEKMQ (reference sequence). The CDR3 DNA follows: TGTGCCAGCAGCTCCGACAGGGGGCGAGAAAAACTGTTTTTT. This translates into CASSSDRGREKLFF.

Only one count was recorded for this clone. V usage is TRBV29-1 and J usage is TRBJ2-3, with D hard to call. The CDR3 runs 14 residues. In germline, CDR1 is SQVTM, CDR2 ANQGSEA. With 1 base removed from V and 1 base from J, the gap between germline ends came to 9 bases. The CDR3, as DNA: TGCAGCGTTGAAGGAGTCGGGCGCACAGATACGCAGTATTTT. It translates to CSVEGVGRTDTQYF.

The chain has TRBV15 and TRBJ1-5, with a possible D match to TRBD1 (5 bases). Germline-derived CDR1 and CDR2 are LNHNV and YYDKDF (reference sequence). CDR3 length: 19 amino acids. The V and J ends lost 2 bases and 3 bases respectively, with 23 bases between them. DNA for the CDR3: TGTGCCACCAGCAGACATCGTGCCAACCGGGACGGAAACAATCAGCCCCAGCATTTT. Translated, it gives CATSRHRANRDGNNQPQHF.

The V call is TRBV11-3, the J call TRBJ2-6; D possibly matches TRBD1 or TRBD2 (5 bases each). The V gene lost 5 bases and the J gene lost 0 bases, with 14 bases spanning the gap. CDR1 and CDR2 (germline): SGHNT, YENEEA. The CDR3 length is 17 residues. The CDR3 DNA reads as TGTGCCAGCAGCGGCCGGGACGCGTACTCTGGGGCCAACGTCCTGACTTTC. Amino acid sequence: CASSGRDAYSGANVLTF.

V is TRBV9 and J is TRBJ1-5; 11 bases line up with TRBD1. Germline V gene lookup returns CDR1 SGDLS and CDR2 YYNGEE. CDR3 length: 15 amino acids. With 3 bases clipped from V and 8 bases from J, the junction kept 7 bases outside the gene matches. CDR3 DNA: TGTGCCAGCAGCGCATCCGGGACAGGGGGTGAGCCCCAGCATTTT. Translation: CASSASGTGGEPQHF.

V gene TRBV21-1 combines with J gene TRBJ1-2. TRBV21-1 is a documented pseudogene. The CDR3 runs 10 residues. The CDR3 loop reads CARGGYGYTF. For the CDR3, the DNA is TGTGCCAGGGGGGGGTATGGCTACACCTTC.

The chain employs TRBV7-8 and TRBJ1-1; a weak D match, TRBD1 (6 bases). This CDR3 has 13 amino acids. V lost 4 bases, J lost 11 bases, and 17 bases lay in between. The germline V gene has CDR1 SGHVS and CDR2 FQNEAQ. The CDR3 loop reads CASSSGQGRGAFF. The DNA for the CDR3 is TGTGCCAGCAGCTCAGGCCAGGGGAGGGGGGCTTTCTTT.

This rearrangement joins TRBV9 to TRBJ2-2; TRBD2 agrees at 9 bases. CDR3 length: 16 residues. Per germline, CDR1 SGDLS and CDR2 YYNGEE. Trimming took 0 bases from V and 4 from J; bases not matched to a gene: 4. The CDR3 nucleotides read TGTGCCAGCAGCGTAGCTGGTAGCGGGGGCACCGGGGAGCTGTTTTTT. Translated: CASSVAGSGGTGELFF.

CDR3 in amino acids: CASSRGSSYNSPLHF. For the CDR3, the DNA is TGTGCCAGTAGTAGGGGCAGCTCCTATAATTCACCCCTCCACTTT. The gene calls are TRBV19 and TRBJ1-6; D might be TRBD1 (5 bases). Germline CDR1 reads LNHDA; CDR2 reads SQIVND (reference sequence). This CDR3 is 15 amino acids long. V shed 4 bases and J shed 0 bases, with 7 bases lying between them. The full variable domain, its missing parts supplied by reference TRBV19 and TRBJ1-6, is DGGITQSPKYLFRKEGQNVTLSCEQNLNHDAMYWYRQDPGQGLRLIYYSQIVNDFQKGDIAEGYSVSREKKESFPLTVTSAQKNPTAFYLCASSRGSSYNSPLHFGNGTRLTVT.

The CDR3 coding sequence is TGTGCCAGCGGAGAGGAAAAAAACATTCAGTACTTC. This encodes CASGEEKNIQYF. This chain joins TRBV19 and TRBJ2-4; D uncertain. The ends were cut back, 9 bases at V and 4 bases at J, with 10 bases in the middle. CDR1 LNHDA and CDR2 SQIVND come from the germline V gene (reference sequence). The CDR3 covers 12 residues.

This clone has more than one count but fewer than ten. The V and J genes are TRBV3-1 (or the pseudogene TRBV3-2) and TRBJ1-6; TRBD1 is a possible D gene (6 bases). CDR3 length equals 17 residues. Looked up from germline, CDR1 is LGHDT and CDR2 is YNNKEL (reference sequence). The germline V and J ends were trimmed by 0 bases and 1 base, with 10 bases remaining between them. CDR3 DNA sequence: TGTGCCAGCAGCCAAGATTGGGGGGCATCCTATAATTCACCCCTCCACTTT. Amino acids: CASSQDWGASYNSPLHF.

The CDR3 here is CASSPAVASTGNTIYF. The CDR3 DNA is TGTGCCAGCAGCCCGGCGGTGGCATCAACCGGAAACACCATATATTTT. The chain couples TRBV5-5 to TRBJ1-3; no reliable D call. The CDR3 consists of 16 residues. V shed 4 bases and J shed 4 bases, with 18 bases lying between them. CDR1 SGHKS and CDR2 YYEKEE come from the germline V gene (reference sequence).

This rearrangement joins TRBV2 to TRBJ1-6; D gene ambiguous. Germline CDR1 and CDR2: SNHLY and FYNNEI. The V and J ends lost 4 bases and 4 bases respectively, with 8 bases between them. CDR3 length equals 14 residues. The CDR3, as DNA: TGTGCCAGCAGTGTAGACTTGTATAATTCACCCCTCCACTTT. It translates to CASSVDLYNSPLHF. The full variable domain, completed using reference TRBV2 and TRBJ1-6, is EPEVTQTPSHQVTQMGQEVILRCVPISNHLYFYWYRQILGQKVEFLVSFYNNEISEKSEIFDDQFSVERPDGSNFTLKIRSTKLEDSAMYFCASSVDLYNSPLHFGNGTRLTVT.

This clone was recorded a few times. This chain links TRBV10-1 with TRBJ2-2, with 7 bases fitting TRBD1. After removal of 5 bases from V and 3 bases from J, the junction contained 6 bases not matched to a gene. This CDR3 spans 15 amino acids. Germline-derived CDR1 and CDR2 are WNHNN and SYGVQD (reference sequence). The DNA for the CDR3 is TGCGCCAGCAGTACAGGGGTGAGGGACACCGGGGAGCTGTTTTTT. Protein: CASSTGVRDTGELFF.

The chain recombines TRBV9 with TRBJ2-1; D unclear. Germline V gene lookup returns CDR1 SGDLS and CDR2 YYNGEE. The CDR3 loop spans 12 amino acids. Trimming took off 7 bases at V and 8 bases at J, with 13 bases between the two ends. CDR3 in amino acids: CASGGVNYEQFF. The CDR3, as DNA: TGTGCCAGCGGTGGGGTTAACTATGAGCAGTTCTTC. The whole variable domain, remainder taken from reference TRBV9 and TRBJ2-1, is DSGVTQTPKHLITATGQRVTLRCSPRSGDLSVYWYQQSLDQGLQFLIQYYNGEERAKGNILERFSAQQFPDLHSELNLSSLELGDSALYFCASGGVNYEQFFGPGTRLTVL.

The CDR3 sequence: CASSGTRPTDTQYF. For the CDR3, the DNA is TGCGCCAGCAGTGGAACGAGACCCACAGATACGCAGTATTTT. V and J are TRBV10-1 and TRBJ2-3, with D unclear. Germline CDR1 and CDR2: WNHNN and SYGVQD (reference sequence). The CDR3 spans 14 residues. V was cut by 4 bases and J by 2 bases, with 10 bases left in between.

This chain uses TRBV4-1 with TRBJ2-1; 8 positions agree with TRBD2. V shed 5 bases, J shed 4 bases, and the junction held 10 bases outside the gene matches. Germline CDR1 and CDR2: MGHRA and YSYEKL. The CDR3 extends over 16 amino acids. The CDR3 DNA sequence: TGCGCCAGCAGCGCAGCGGGGGAGGCTCGTTACAATGAGCAGTTCTTC. It encodes CASSAAGEARYNEQFF.

This clone was detected once. J is TRBJ2-1 and V is TRBV19, with D unclear. The V end was cut by 3 bases, the J end by 7 bases, with 16 bases between. Germline CDR1 LNHDA, CDR2 SQIVND (reference sequence). This CDR3 has 15 amino acids. The CDR3 coding sequence is TGTGCCAGTAGTATCAGCTGGTCTGAGAGGAATGAGCAGTTCTTC. Protein product: CASSISWSERNEQFF.

V and J are TRBV15 and TRBJ1-3, with TRBD1 identical over 7 bases. Germline loops: CDR1 LNHNV, CDR2 YYDKDF (reference sequence). The CDR3 is 17 amino acids. Trimming took 0 bases from V and 4 from J; bases not matched to a gene: 9. CDR3 DNA: TGTGCCACCAGCAGAGATTATGGAGGGGGCGAAGGAAACACCATATATTTT. The encoded protein is CATSRDYGGGEGNTIYF. The whole variable domain, remainder taken from reference TRBV15 and TRBJ1-3, is DAMVIQNPRYQVTQFGKPVTLSCSQTLNHNVMYWYQQKSSQAPKLLFHYYDKDFNNEADTPDNFQSRRPNTSFCFLDIRSPGLGDTAMYLCATSRDYGGGEGNTIYFGEGSWLTVV.

Here the CDR3 reads CASSQQGETEAFF. The DNA for the CDR3 is TGTGCCAGCTCACAACAGGGGGAAACTGAAGCTTTCTTT. The V gene is TRBV18, the J gene TRBJ1-1, with 8 bases fitting TRBD1. Germline lookup yields CDR1 KGHSH and CDR2 LQKENI. After removal of 4 bases from V and 5 bases from J, the junction contained 3 bases not matched to a gene. The CDR3 is made up of 13 amino acids.

This rearrangement joins TRBV29-1 to TRBJ2-5; no reliable D call. V was shortened by 8 bases and J by 4 bases, with 11 bases between the two germline ends. Germline assignment: CDR1 SQVTM and CDR2 ANQGSEA. This CDR3 contains 11 residues. The CDR3 here is CSYVRLETQYF. The CDR3, as DNA: TGCAGCTACGTTAGGTTAGAGACCCAGTACTTC.

V and J are TRBV25-1 and TRBJ2-1; 7 nucleotides align to TRBD1. V lost 6 bases to trimming and J lost 1 base; unmatched junction nucleotides: 3. The CDR3 runs to 14 residues. Germline V gives CDR1 MGHDK, CDR2 SYGVNS. Written as DNA, the CDR3 is TGTGCCAGCAGCCAGACAGGGTCCTACAATGAGCAGTTCTTC. The encoded protein is CASSQTGSYNEQFF.

This clone was seen only a few times. Written as DNA, the CDR3 is TGTGCCAGCAGCCCGGACAGGGGGAGGCACGAGCAGTACTTC. This translates into CASSPDRGRHEQYF. V is TRBV7-9 and J is TRBJ2-7, with 10 bases that match TRBD1. From germline, CDR1 is SEHNR and CDR2 FQNEAQ (reference sequence). CDR3 length: 14 amino acids. J was trimmed by 5 bases and V by 5 bases; bases with no gene match: 6.

This sequence joins TRBV6-6 and TRBJ2-7; TRBD1 might be the D (6 bases). The germline V and J ends were trimmed by 5 bases and 3 bases, with 14 bases remaining between them. The CDR3 consists of 14 residues. Germline V gene lookup returns CDR1 MNHNY and CDR2 SVGAGI (reference sequence). In DNA form, the CDR3 reads TGTGCCAGCAGTCCTTCAGGCAGGGGCTACGAGCAGTACTTC. Its protein is CASSPSGRGYEQYF.